This T cell receptor (beta chain) originates from a study of tumor-infiltrating lymphocytes in primary liver carcinoma. Study summary: Staged T1-T3 N0M0, the tumors had sizes that ranged from about 4.2 to 11 cm across. Study conclusions and caveats: Significantly greater top-250-clone fractions characterized tumors relative to blood (p = 0.039).

TCR beta cDNA came from roughly 450 ng total RNA, primed with a constant-region primer. It was through three nested multiplex PCR rounds of slightly modified ARM-PCR that TCR beta libraries arose. A C-beta reverse primer was combined with TRBV1-TRBV30 forward primers in the first two PCR rounds, and each round had 10 cycles. In TCRdb, the multiplex PCR reads were re-called with MiXCR into one record per CDR3 protein. The sample includes some 200,000 distinct CDR3 sequences, less than 70% of them seen just once. The CDR3 is 14 amino acids. CDR1 is SGHAT, CDR2 FQNNGV, per germline. Details on this clonotype: Its matching antigen is unknown.

For blood RNA, unsorted whole blood served as the source, and germline DNA was extracted too. The collection of roughly 3.9 milliliters of peripheral blood preceded surgery. This TCR came from an older woman with primary liver carcinoma and hepatitis B virus infection. The chain has TRBV11-2 and TRBJ2-3; D not resolved. The better agreement between TRBJ1-5 and the DNA end casts doubt on the J call. Sequenced input: peripheral blood. The CDR3 protein is CASSFSGPIDTQHF. In DNA, the CDR3 is TGTGCCAGCAGCTTTAGCGGGCCCATAGATACGCAGCATTTT.